The subject of this entry is one T cell receptor beta chain. Its specificity is unknown. TCRdb's table, derived via immunoSEQ multiplex PCR, lists solely in-frame clones and lacks some. Seen here are tens of thousands of clones, 92% observed once, and the top ten hold 0.55% to 0.75%. This sample was taken from a study of OX40 agonist ivuxolimab in advanced cancers. CDR3 size: 13 residues. Points from the study as a whole: CD8+ T cells showed, on average, more clonal expansion than CD4+ cells.

The chain uses TRBV7-5 and TRBJ2-7; TRBD2 was called by the table and not checked on the DNA. TRBV7-5 is described as a pseudogene. The clonotype originates from an adult with an advanced solid tumor such as melanoma, head and neck, liver or kidney cancer. The sequences come from CD4+ or CD8+ T cells sorted from blood, collected in a trial of the OX40 agonist ivuxolimab. CDR3 loop: CASSFLSSGEQYF. CDR3 DNA: TGTGCCAGCAGCTTCCTCTCCTCGGGAGAGCAGTACTTC.